This T cell receptor (beta chain) was found in a study of shared clonotypes between healthy human individuals. Study results and limitations: Estimated clonotype richness was generally higher in naive than memory subsets.

This clone showed up just once. As yet, its antigen is unknown. Assay: immunoSEQ multiplex PCR; the TCRdb copy retains only in-frame clones and omits some. Among about 1.5 million clones, 98% were seen once, and the ten largest hold around 0.45%. The germline gives CDR1 SGHRS, CDR2 YFSETQ. With 0 bases removed from V and 3 bases from J, the gap between germline ends came to 12 bases. CDR3 length: 15 amino acids. Specimen: naive CD4+ T cells sorted from blood. Subset here: CD45RA+ positively selected. This clonotype was sampled from a man in his thirties or forties in good health. The chain couples TRBV5-1 to TRBJ1-1, with D perhaps TRBD1 (5 bases). In DNA form, the CDR3 reads TGCGCCAGCAGCTTGGCCTTAGGGGCATACACTGAAGCTTTCTTT. It is translated as CASSLALGAYTEAFF.